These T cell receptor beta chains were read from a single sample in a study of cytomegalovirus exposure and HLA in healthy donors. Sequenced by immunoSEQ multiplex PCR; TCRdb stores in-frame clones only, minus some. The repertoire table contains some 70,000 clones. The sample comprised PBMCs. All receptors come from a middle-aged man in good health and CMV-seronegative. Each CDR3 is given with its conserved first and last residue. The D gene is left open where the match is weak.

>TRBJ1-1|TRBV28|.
CASRPIRGSLGTEAFF
TGTGCCAGCAGACCCATCAGGGGATCTTTAGGCACTGAAGCTTTCTTT
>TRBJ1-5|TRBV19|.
CASSPAGYQPQHF
TGTGCCAGTAGCCCGGCGGGGTATCAGCCCCAGCATTTT
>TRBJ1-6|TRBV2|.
CASILLTGSSPLHF
TGTGCCAGCATTCTCCTCACGGGATCTTCACCCCTCCACTTT
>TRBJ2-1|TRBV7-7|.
CASSLFGGSSDNEQFF
TGTGCTAGCAGCTTATTTGGGGGGAGCTCCGACAATGAGCAGTTCTTC
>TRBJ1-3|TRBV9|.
CASSRSDRSSGNTIYF
TGTGCCAGCAGCAGATCGGACAGAAGCTCTGGAAACACCATATATTTT
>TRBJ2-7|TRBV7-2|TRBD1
CASSLAGQGASEQYF
TGTGCCAGCAGCTTAGCTGGACAGGGGGCTTCCGAGCAGTACTTC
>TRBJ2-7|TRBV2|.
CASSEDSSYEQYF
TGTGCCAGCAGTGAAGACAGCTCCTACGAGCAGTACTTC
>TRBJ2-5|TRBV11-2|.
CASSSLLGETQYF
TGTGCCAGCAGCTCCCTCCTCGGGGAGACCCAGTACTTC
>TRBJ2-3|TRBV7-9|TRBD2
CASSLLSGGRTDTQYF
TGTGCCAGCAGCTTACTTAGCGGGGGGCGCACAGATACGCAGTATTTT
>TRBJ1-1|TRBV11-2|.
CASSLSGEGEAFF
TGTGCCAGCAGCTTATCAGGGGAAGGTGAAGCTTTCTTT
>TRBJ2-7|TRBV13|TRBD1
CASSSKGATINEQYF
TGTGCCAGCAGCTCCAAGGGGGCGACGATCAACGAGCAGTACTTC
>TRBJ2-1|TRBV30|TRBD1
CAWRSFKGGQGRNEQFF
TGTGCCTGGAGATCCTTTAAAGGGGGACAGGGAAGGAATGAGCAGTTCTTC
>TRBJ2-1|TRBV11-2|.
CASSSDSRFYNEQFF
TGTGCCAGCAGCTCGGACAGCCGCTTCTACAATGAGCAGTTCTTC
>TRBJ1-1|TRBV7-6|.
CASSPLRQAMNTEAFF
TGTGCCAGCAGCCCCCTAAGACAGGCCATGAACACTGAAGCTTTCTTT
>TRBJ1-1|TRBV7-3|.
CASSLGGGNTEAFF
TGTGCCAGCAGCTTAGGGGGGGGGAACACTGAAGCTTTCTTT
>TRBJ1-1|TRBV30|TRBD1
CAAHRGSNTEAFF
TGTGCCGCGCACAGGGGATCGAACACTGAAGCTTTCTTT
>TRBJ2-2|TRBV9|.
CASSAGHANTGELFF
TGTGCCAGCAGCGCGGGACACGCGAACACCGGGGAGCTGTTTTTT
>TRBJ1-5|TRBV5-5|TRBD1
CASSKEMTGLNQPQHF
TGTGCCAGCAGCAAGGAGATGACAGGGCTTAATCAGCCCCAGCATTTT
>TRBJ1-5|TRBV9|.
CASSVDSDQPQHF
TGTGCCAGCAGCGTAGATTCGGATCAGCCCCAGCATTTT
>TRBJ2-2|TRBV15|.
CATSRGVGGGELFF
TGTGCCACCAGCAGAGGGGTGGGAGGCGGGGAGCTGTTTTTT
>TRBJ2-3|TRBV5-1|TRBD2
CASSFGLARTDTQYF
TGCGCCAGCAGCTTCGGACTAGCGCGCACAGATACGCAGTATTTT
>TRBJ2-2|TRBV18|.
CASSPLVGGINTGELFF
TGTGCCAGCTCACCACTGGTAGGGGGAATAAACACCGGGGAGCTGTTTTTT
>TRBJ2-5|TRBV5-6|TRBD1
CASSLGGQGFYGETQYF
TGTGCCAGCAGCTTGGGTGGACAGGGTTTTTACGGGGAGACCCAGTACTTC
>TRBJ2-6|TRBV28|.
CASIPSLSGANVLTF
TGTGCCAGCATCCCTAGCCTCTCTGGGGCCAACGTCCTGACTTTC
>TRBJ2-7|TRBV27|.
CASSPRDSEQYF
TGTGCCAGCAGCCCCCGAGACAGCGAGCAGTACTTC
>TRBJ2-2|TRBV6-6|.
CASSRRGTDNTGELFF
TGTGCCAGCAGTCGACGGGGGACTGATAACACCGGGGAGCTGTTTTTT
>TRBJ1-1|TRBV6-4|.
CASTRDGGGIMNTEAFF
TGTGCCAGCACCAGAGACGGTGGGGGCATAATGAACACTGAAGCTTTCTTT
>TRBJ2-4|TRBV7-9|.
CASSGDILAKNIQYF
TGTGCCAGCAGCGGGGACATATTAGCCAAAAACATTCAGTACTTC
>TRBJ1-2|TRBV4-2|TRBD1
CASSQGEGQGHYGYTF
TGTGCCAGCAGCCAAGGCGAGGGACAGGGGCACTATGGCTACACCTTC
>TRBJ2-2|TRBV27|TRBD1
CASRLYSGTAGELFF
TGTGCCAGCAGACTTTACTCGGGGACAGCCGGGGAGCTGTTTTTT
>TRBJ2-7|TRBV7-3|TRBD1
CASSRGQAYEQYF
TGTGCCAGCAGCCGAGGACAGGCCTACGAGCAGTACTTC
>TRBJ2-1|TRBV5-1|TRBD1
CASSPGTAYNEQFF
TGCGCCAGCAGTCCCGGGACAGCCTACAATGAGCAGTTCTTC
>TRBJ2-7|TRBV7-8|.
CASSLLWSSYEQYF
TGTGCCAGCAGCTTACTTTGGAGCTCCTACGAGCAGTACTTC
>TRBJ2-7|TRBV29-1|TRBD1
CSVRPGGNSYEQYF
TGCAGCGTTCGACCAGGGGGTAACTCCTACGAGCAGTACTTC
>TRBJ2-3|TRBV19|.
CASSATSSTDTQYF
TGTGCGAGCTCGGCGACTAGTAGCACAGATACGCAGTATTTT
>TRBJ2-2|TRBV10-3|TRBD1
CAIRSGTANTGELFF
TGTGCCATCAGATCCGGGACAGCGAACACCGGGGAGCTGTTTTTT
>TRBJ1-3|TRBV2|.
CASRSDTGNTIYF
TGTGCCAGCAGAAGCGATACTGGAAACACCATATATTTT
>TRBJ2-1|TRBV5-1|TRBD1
CASSLDRGFDNEQFF
TGCGCCAGCAGCTTGGACAGGGGATTTGACAATGAGCAGTTCTTC
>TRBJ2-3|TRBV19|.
CASSRTYTDTQYF
TGTGCCAGTAGTCGTACTTACACAGATACGCAGTATTTT
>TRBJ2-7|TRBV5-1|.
CASSLVANYEQYF
TGCGCCAGCAGCTTGGTTGCGAACTACGAGCAGTACTTC
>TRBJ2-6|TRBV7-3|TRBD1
CASSLTPGQGTGANVLTF
TGTGCCAGCAGCTTAACTCCGGGACAGGGAACTGGGGCCAACGTCCTGACTTTC
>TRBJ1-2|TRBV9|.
CASSVDLGGDTGYGYTF
TGTGCCAGCAGCGTAGACTTGGGGGGGGACACTGGCTATGGCTACACCTTC